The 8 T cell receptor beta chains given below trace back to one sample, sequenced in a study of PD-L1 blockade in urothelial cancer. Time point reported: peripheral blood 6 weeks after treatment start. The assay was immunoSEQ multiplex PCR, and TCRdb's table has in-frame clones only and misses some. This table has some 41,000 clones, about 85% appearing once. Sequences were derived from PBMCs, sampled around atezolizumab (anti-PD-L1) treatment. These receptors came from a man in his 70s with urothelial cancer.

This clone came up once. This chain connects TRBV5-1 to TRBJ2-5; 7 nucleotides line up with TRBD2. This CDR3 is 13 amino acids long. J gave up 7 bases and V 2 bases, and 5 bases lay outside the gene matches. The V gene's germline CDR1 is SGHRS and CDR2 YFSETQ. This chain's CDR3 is CASSLSREGTQYF. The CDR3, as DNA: TGCGCCAGCAGCTTAAGCAGGGAGGGGACCCAGTACTTC.

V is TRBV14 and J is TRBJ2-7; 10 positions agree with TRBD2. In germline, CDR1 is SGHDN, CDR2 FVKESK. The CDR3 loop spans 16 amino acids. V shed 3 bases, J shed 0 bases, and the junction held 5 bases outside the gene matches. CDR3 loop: CASSQGSGRGSYEQYF. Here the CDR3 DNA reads TGTGCCAGCAGCCAGGGGAGCGGGAGGGGCTCCTACGAGCAGTACTTC.

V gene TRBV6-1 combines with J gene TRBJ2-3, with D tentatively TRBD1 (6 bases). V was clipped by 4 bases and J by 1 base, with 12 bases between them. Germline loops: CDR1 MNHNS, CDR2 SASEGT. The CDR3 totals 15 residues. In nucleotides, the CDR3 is TGTGCCAGCAGTGGACAATCAGGGGGCACAGATACGCAGTATTTT. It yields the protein CASSGQSGGTDTQYF.

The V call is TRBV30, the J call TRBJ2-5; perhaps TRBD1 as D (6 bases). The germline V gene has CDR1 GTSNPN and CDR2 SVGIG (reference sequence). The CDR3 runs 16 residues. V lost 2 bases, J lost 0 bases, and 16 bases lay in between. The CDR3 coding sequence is TGTGCCTGGAGTCCTCATATTACAGGGTACCAAGAGACCCAGTACTTC. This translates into CAWSPHITGYQETQYF.

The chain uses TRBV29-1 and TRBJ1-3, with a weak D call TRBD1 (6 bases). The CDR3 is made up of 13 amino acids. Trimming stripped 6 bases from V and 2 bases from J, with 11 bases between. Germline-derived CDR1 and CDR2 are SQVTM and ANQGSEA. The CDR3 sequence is CSVHGGPGNTIYF. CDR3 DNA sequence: TGCAGCGTCCACGGGGGGCCTGGAAACACCATATATTTT.

CDR3 amino acids: CASSPRRGSQETQYF. CDR3 in DNA: TGCGCCAGCAGCCCCCGCCGCGGGTCCCAAGAGACCCAGTACTTC. The V gene is TRBV4-1, the J gene TRBJ2-5; possible D gene TRBD2, 5 bases. The V gene's germline CDR1 is MGHRA and CDR2 YSYEKL. The CDR3 has 15 residues. Trimming shortened V by 4 bases and J by 1 base, and 13 bases separated the two germline ends.

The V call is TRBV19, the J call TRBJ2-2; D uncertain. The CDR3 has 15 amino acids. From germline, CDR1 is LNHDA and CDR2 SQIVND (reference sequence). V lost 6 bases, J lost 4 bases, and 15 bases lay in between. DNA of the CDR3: TGTGCCAGTAGCTATAGTTACTCCGGCACCGGGGAGCTGTTTTTT. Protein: CASSYSYSGTGELFF.

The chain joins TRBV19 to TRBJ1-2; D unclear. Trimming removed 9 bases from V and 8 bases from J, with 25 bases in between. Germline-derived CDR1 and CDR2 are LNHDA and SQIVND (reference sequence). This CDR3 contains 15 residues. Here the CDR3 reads CASSPLARSGGGYTF. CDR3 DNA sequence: TGTGCCAGCAGTCCATTAGCCAGGTCGGGAGGGGGCTACACCTTC.